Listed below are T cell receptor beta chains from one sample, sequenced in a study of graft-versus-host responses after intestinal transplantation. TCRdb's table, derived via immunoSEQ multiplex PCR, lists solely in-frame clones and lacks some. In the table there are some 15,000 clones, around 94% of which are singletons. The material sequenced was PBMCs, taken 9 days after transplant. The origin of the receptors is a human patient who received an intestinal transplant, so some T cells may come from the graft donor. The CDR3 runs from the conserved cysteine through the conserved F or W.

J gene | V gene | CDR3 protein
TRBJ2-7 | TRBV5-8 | CASSLFGRALSYEQYF
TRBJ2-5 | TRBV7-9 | CASSVPWTGLETQYF
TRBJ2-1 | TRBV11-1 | CASSLAGEVDEQFF
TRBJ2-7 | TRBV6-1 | CASRGLPNYEQYF
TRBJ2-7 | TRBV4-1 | CASSQGLGRDGEQYF
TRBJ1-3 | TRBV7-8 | CASSLLVGVRSGNTIYF
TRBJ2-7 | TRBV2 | CASNSLGVAQYF
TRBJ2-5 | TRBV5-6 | CASSLPSAGGETQYF
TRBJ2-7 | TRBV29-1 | CSVGLAGGPFEQYF
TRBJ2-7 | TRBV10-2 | CASRAGAYEQYF
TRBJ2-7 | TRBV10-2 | CASSDSSSGPPYEQYF
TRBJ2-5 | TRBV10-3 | CATGGQSQETQYF
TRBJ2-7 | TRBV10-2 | CASRDGQSFSYEQYF
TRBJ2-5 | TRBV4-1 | CASSQGTAEETQYF
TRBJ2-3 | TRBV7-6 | CASSLGGRITDTQYF
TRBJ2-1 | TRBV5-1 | CASSSGGWVDEQFF
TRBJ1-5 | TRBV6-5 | CASRDTPDQPQHF
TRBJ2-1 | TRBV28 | CASSRYGTTYNEQFF
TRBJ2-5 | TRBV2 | CASRSSGEGRETQYF
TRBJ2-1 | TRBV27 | CASSLLGTRLNEQFF
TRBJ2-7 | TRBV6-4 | CASRAPRRTSGRVSSYEQYF
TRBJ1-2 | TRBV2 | CASILGLGQGYTF
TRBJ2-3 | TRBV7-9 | CASSSWTSGRTDTQYF
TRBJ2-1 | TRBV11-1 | CASSFFTNNEQFF
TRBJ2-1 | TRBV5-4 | CASSPSSGRARNEQFF
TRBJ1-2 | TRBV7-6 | CASSLGGGNYGYTF
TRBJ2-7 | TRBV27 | CASSLGFGEQYF